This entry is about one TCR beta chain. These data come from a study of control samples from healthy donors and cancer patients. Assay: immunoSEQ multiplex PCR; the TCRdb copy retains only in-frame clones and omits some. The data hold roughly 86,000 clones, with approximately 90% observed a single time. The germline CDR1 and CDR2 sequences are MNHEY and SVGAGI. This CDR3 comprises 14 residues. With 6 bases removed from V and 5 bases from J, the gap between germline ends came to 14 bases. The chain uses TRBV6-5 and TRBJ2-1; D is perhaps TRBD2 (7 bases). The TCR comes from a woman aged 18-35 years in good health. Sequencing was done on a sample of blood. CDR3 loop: CASRSAGANNEQFF. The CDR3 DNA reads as TGTGCCAGCAGGAGTGCGGGGGCCAACAATGAGCAGTTCTTC.